Sequencing of this TCR beta chain was carried out in a study of identifying expanded T cells in peripheral blood. Worth noting for this clone: Its target is not known.

Sequenced by immunoSEQ multiplex PCR; TCRdb stores in-frame clones only, minus some. The data show 100,000 or so clones, about nine tenths seen once. Study-level findings and limits: Clone count variance between roughly 2-week samples rose with total template count.

Trimming took off 4 bases at V and 4 bases at J, with 16 bases between the two ends. CDR3 length equals 15 residues. Germline CDR1 is SGHVS and CDR2 is FQNEAQ. Sequencing input: blood. The chain is built from TRBV7-8 and TRBJ1-1, with D possibly matching TRBD1 (6 bases). This TCR was sampled from a person aged 18 to 69 in good health. The CDR3 reads CASSSYSTGTTEAFF. The DNA for the CDR3 is TGTGCCAGCAGCTCTTATTCTACAGGGACCACTGAAGCTTTCTTT.